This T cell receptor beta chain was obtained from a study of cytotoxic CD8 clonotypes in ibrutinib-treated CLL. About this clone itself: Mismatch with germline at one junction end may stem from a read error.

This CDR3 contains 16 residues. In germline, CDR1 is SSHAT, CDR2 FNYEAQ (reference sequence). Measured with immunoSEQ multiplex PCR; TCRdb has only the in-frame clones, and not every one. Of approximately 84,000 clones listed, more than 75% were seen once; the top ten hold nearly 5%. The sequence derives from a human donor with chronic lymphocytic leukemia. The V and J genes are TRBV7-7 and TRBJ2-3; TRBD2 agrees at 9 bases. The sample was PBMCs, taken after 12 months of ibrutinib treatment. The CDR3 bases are TGTGCTAGCAGCTTAGGGCTAGCGGGGAGTACAGATACGCAGTATTTT. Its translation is CASSLGLAGSTDTQYF.